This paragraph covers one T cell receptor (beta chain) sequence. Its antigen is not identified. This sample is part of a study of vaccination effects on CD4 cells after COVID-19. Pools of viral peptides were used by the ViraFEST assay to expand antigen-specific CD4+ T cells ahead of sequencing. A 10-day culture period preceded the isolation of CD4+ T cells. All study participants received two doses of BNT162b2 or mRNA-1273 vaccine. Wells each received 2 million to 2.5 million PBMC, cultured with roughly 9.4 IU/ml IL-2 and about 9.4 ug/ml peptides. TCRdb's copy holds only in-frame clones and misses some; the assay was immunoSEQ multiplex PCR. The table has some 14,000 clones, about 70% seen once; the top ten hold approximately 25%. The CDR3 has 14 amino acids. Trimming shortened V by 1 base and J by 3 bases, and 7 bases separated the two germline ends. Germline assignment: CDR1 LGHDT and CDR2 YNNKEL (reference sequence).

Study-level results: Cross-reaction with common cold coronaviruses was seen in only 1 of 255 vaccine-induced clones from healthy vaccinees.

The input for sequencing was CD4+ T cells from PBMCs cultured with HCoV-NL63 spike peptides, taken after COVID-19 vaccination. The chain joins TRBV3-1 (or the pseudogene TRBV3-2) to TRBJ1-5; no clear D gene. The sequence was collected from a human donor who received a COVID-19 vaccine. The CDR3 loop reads CASSQGQANQPQHF. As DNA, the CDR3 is TGTGCCAGCAGCCAAGGACAAGCCAATCAGCCCCAGCATTTT.